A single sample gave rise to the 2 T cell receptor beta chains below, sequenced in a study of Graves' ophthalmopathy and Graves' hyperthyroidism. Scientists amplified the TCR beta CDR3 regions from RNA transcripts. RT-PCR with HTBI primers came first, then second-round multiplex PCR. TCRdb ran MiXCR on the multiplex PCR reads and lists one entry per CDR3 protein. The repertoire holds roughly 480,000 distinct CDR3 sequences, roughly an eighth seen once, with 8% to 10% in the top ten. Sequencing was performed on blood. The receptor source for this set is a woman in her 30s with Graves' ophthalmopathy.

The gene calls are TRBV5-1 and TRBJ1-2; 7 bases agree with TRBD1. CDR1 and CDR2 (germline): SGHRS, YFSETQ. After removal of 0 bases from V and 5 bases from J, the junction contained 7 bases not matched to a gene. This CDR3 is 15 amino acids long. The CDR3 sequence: CASSLGDSLRYGYTF. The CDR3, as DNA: TGCGCCAGCAGCTTGGGGGACAGCTTACGTTATGGCTACACCTTC.

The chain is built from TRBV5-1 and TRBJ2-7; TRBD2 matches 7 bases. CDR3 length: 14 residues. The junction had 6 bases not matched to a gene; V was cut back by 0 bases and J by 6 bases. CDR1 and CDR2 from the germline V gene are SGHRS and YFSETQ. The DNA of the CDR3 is TGCGCCAGCAGCTTGGGAGGACTAGGATTCGAGCAGTACTTC. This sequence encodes CASSLGGLGFEQYF.